The clone carrying this T cell receptor beta chain has more than one count but fewer than ten. The antigen remains undetermined. Germline values: CDR1 WSHSY, CDR2 SAAADI. Trimming shortened V by 10 bases and J by 5 bases, and 26 bases separated the two germline ends. This CDR3 spans 16 amino acids. The libraries were made with immunoSEQ version 4 in survey mode. Sequencing was performed with immunoSEQ multiplex PCR; in TCRdb, only in-frame clones are kept and a portion is missing. The sample consists of about 43,000 clones, roughly nine tenths of them appearing once. This record comes from a study of persistence of HIV-infected CD4 T cells. The overall study: Antigen stimulation activated a lower proportion of cells, more of them memory, than anti-CD3/anti-CD28 stimulation.

Nonspecific anti-CD3/anti-CD28 bead stimulation represents the broad CD4+ T cell repertoire. Sorting of responding CD4+ T cells relied on upregulated CD40 ligand together with CD69. The starting material was CD4+ T cells sorted from PBMCs after roughly 18-hour stimulation, obtained from a patient who received antiretroviral therapy. This TCR was recovered from an adult man with HIV who was CMV-seropositive. This chain joins TRBV10-2 and TRBJ1-1; a weak D match, TRBD1 (6 bases). DNA for the CDR3: TGCGCCACCCAGTTGGGGGGGCCCCCCACGAGGACTGAAGCTTTCTTT. Its translation is CATQLGGPPTRTEAFF.